The subject of this entry is one TCR beta chain. Its antigen is unknown. The data were obtained in a study of blood T cells in healthy people across ages. Study conclusions and caveats: Among long-lived donors, naive CD4+ cells were more numerous and diversity higher than in aged donors.

With a J-beta primer mix and a sample-barcoded 5' primer, a second PCR ran about 6 to 11 cycles. A single record per CDR3 protein comes from TCRdb applying MiXCR to the 5' RACE reads. Of fewer than 2,000,000 distinct CDR3 sequences listed, roughly two fifths are singletons. The germline V and J ends were trimmed by 3 bases and 4 bases, with 19 bases remaining between them. The CDR3 has 18 amino acids. Looked up from germline, CDR1 is MGHRA and CDR2 is YSYEKL. The sequenced material came from blood. This sequence was found in a human donor in good health. The chain couples TRBV4-1 to TRBJ2-6; D gene unclear. CDR3 sequence: CASSHPRGSYGGANVLTF. The CDR3 nucleotides are TGCGCCAGCAGCCACCCCCGCGGAAGTTATGGGGGGGCCAACGTCCTGACTTTC.